The 21 T cell receptor beta chains presented below share a single source sample, sequenced in a study of blood T cell repertoires in COVID-19. Repertoires were generated with immunoSEQ multiplex PCR, while TCRdb's copy carries only in-frame clones and drops some. The sample records under 250,000 clones, around 85% being singletons. Sequenced: peripheral blood. The receptors come from a woman aged 60 to 75 with active or convalescent COVID-19.

The genes are TRBV10-2 and TRBJ1-1, with TRBD1 identical over 8 bases. CDR3 size: 12 residues. Germline V gives CDR1 WSHSY, CDR2 SAAADI. V dropped 8 bases and J dropped 5; count of bases not matched to a gene: 4. The CDR3 DNA is TGCGCCAGCCACCAGGGGGCTACTGAAGCTTTCTTT. Its protein product is CASHQGATEAFF.

The chain combines TRBV5-1 with TRBJ1-1, with 9 bases aligning to TRBD1. In germline, CDR1 is SGHRS, CDR2 YFSETQ. The V and J ends lost 2 bases and 4 bases, in that order; junction bases with no gene match: 12. This CDR3 is 17 amino acids long. The CDR3 region has the DNA TGCGCCAGCAGCTTCTCCCCCGGGACAGGGCGTAGCACTGAAGCTTTCTTT. Translated: CASSFSPGTGRSTEAFF. Supplemented by reference TRBV5-1 and TRBJ1-1, the full variable domain reads KAGVTQTPRYLIKTRGQQVTLSCSPISGHRSVSWYQQTPGQGLQFLFEYFSETQRNKGNFPGRFSGRQFSNSRSEMNVSTLELGDSALYLCASSFSPGTGRSTEAFFGQGTRLTVV.

The chain employs TRBV5-4 and TRBJ2-3; D is possibly TRBD2 (6 bases). CDR1 and CDR2 from the germline V gene are SGHNT and YYREEE (reference sequence). The CDR3 contains 14 residues. The V end lost 2 bases, the J end lost 4 bases, and 11 bases lay between the germline ends. This CDR3 reads CASSFERRADTQYF. CDR3 bases: TGTGCCAGCAGCTTTGAGCGGAGGGCAGATACGCAGTATTTT.

The chain has TRBV15 and TRBJ2-7; weak D call: TRBD2 (5 bases). The CDR3 consists of 15 residues. Germline CDR1 and CDR2: LNHNV and YYDKDF (reference sequence). V gave up 0 bases and J gave up 4 bases, with 13 bases separating them. The CDR3 sequence is CATSRDFEGKYEQYF. The DNA of the CDR3 is TGTGCCACCAGCAGAGATTTTGAGGGAAAATACGAGCAGTACTTC.

The chain carries TRBV29-1 and TRBJ2-6, with D maybe TRBD1 (6 bases). The CDR3 is 15 amino acids. The V and J ends lost 6 bases and 1 base respectively, with 13 bases between them. Germline CDR1 reads SQVTM; CDR2 reads ANQGSEA. The CDR3 sequence: CSVKTTGSGANVLTF. The CDR3 region has the DNA TGCAGCGTCAAAACTACAGGGTCTGGGGCCAACGTCCTGACTTTC.

This sequence joins TRBV6-1 and TRBJ1-3; D unresolved. The CDR3 is 14 amino acids. V lost 3 bases and J lost 2, with 8 bases in between. Per the germline V gene, CDR1 is MNHNS and CDR2 is SASEGT. The CDR3 loop reads CASSEGRTGNTIYF. CDR3 DNA sequence: TGTGCCAGCAGTGAGGGGAGGACTGGAAACACCATATATTTT.

The CDR3 loop reads CASSIRGQETQYF. The DNA for the CDR3 is TGTGCCAGTAGTATCCGGGGCCAAGAGACCCAGTACTTC. The V and J genes are TRBV19 and TRBJ2-5; D possibly corresponds to TRBD2 (5 bases). This CDR3 contains 13 residues. The V gene lost 3 bases and the J gene lost 1 base, with 6 bases spanning the gap. Germline loops: CDR1 LNHDA, CDR2 SQIVND (reference sequence). Together with reference TRBV19 and TRBJ2-5, the CDR3 gives the full variable domain: DGGITQSPKYLFRKEGQNVTLSCEQNLNHDAMYWYRQDPGQGLRLIYYSQIVNDFQKGDIAEGYSVSREKKESFPLTVTSAQKNPTAFYLCASSIRGQETQYFGPGTRLLVL.

The chain uses TRBV2 and TRBJ2-2, with a possible D match to TRBD1 (5 bases). This CDR3 has 15 residues. CDR1 is SNHLY, CDR2 FYNNEI, per germline. Trimming shortened V by 7 bases and J by 6 bases, and 18 bases separated the two germline ends. The DNA of the CDR3 is TGTGCCAGCACCGGAGATAGGGGCTGGGCCGGGGAGCTGTTTTTT. As protein: CASTGDRGWAGELFF.

The rearrangement links TRBV5-6 to TRBJ1-1; TRBD1 matches at 7 bases. Trimming cost V 4 bases and J 1 base; bases outside gene matches: 4. The germline V gene has CDR1 SGHDT and CDR2 YYEEEE. The CDR3 loop spans 14 amino acids. For the CDR3, the DNA is TGTGCCAGCAGCGGGGGACAGCAGAACACTGAAGCTTTCTTT. This translates into CASSGGQQNTEAFF.

This clone was detected only once. The chain carries TRBV14 and TRBJ2-5, with TRBD2 matching 7 bases. After removal of 1 base from V and 0 bases from J, the junction contained 8 bases not matched to a gene. Per germline, CDR1 SGHDN and CDR2 FVKESK. The CDR3 is 17 amino acids. CDR3 nucleotide sequence: TGTGCCAGCAGCCAAGTGGAGACTAGCAGGTACCAAGAGACCCAGTACTTC. This codes for CASSQVETSRYQETQYF. Full variable domain (outside the CDR3, taken from reference TRBV14 and TRBJ2-5): EAGVTQFPSHSVIEKGQTVTLRCDPISGHDNLYWYRRVMGKEIKFLLHFVKESKQDESGMPNNRFLAERTGGTYSTLKVQPAELEDSGVYFCASSQVETSRYQETQYFGPGTRLLVL.

This clone appeared a few times. The chain joins TRBV5-8 to TRBJ2-7; D unclear. Trimming stripped 1 base from V and 6 bases from J, with 8 bases between. The CDR3 has 12 amino acids. Germline lookup yields CDR1 SGHTS and CDR2 YDEGEE. As DNA, the CDR3 is TGTGCCAGCAGCTTGTATCTGAGCGAGCAGTACTTC. This encodes CASSLYLSEQYF.

The chain links TRBV6-5 to TRBJ1-3; no reliable D call. Trimming took off 6 bases at V and 1 base at J, with 7 bases between the two ends. The germline V gene encodes CDR1 MNHEY and CDR2 SVGAGI. The CDR3 is 13 residues long. CDR3 protein: CASRTGSGNTIYF. The CDR3 region has the DNA TGTGCCAGCAGAACGGGGTCTGGAAACACCATATATTTT.

This rearrangement joins TRBV2 to TRBJ2-7; tentative D call: TRBD2 (6 bases). V lost 0 bases, J lost 0 bases, and 6 bases lay in between. Germline CDR1 reads SNHLY; CDR2 reads FYNNEI. The CDR3 contains 14 residues. This chain's CDR3 is CASSEARGSYEQYV. The CDR3 nucleotides are TGTGCCAGCAGTGAAGCGCGGGGCTCCTACGAGCAGTACGTC.

The chain recombines TRBV2 with TRBJ2-2; TRBD1 aligns across 9 bases. The germline CDR1 and CDR2 sequences are SNHLY and FYNNEI. With V trimmed by 6 bases and J by 1 base, 3 bases remained unmatched. The CDR3 contains 15 residues. The CDR3: CASRGTGRNTGELFF. As DNA, the CDR3 is TGTGCCAGCAGGGGGACAGGGAGGAACACCGGGGAGCTGTTTTTT. The variable domain in full, with the rest retrieved from reference TRBV2 and TRBJ2-2, is EPEVTQTPSHQVTQMGQEVILRCVPISNHLYFYWYRQILGQKVEFLVSFYNNEISEKSEIFDDQFSVERPDGSNFTLKIRSTKLEDSAMYFCASRGTGRNTGELFFGEGSRLTVL.

The rearrangement joins TRBV6-5 to TRBJ1-1; TRBD1 matches 8 bases. The CDR3 contains 15 residues. Unmatched junction bases numbered 4, after V lost 0 bases and J lost 4 bases. Germline V gene data show CDR1 as MNHEY and CDR2 as SVGAGI. For the CDR3, the DNA is TGTGCCAGCAGTTACTCTACAACAGGGGGCACTGAAGCTTTCTTT. Encoded protein: CASSYSTTGGTEAFF.

This rearrangement joins TRBV10-1 to TRBJ1-1; D unresolved. The CDR3 loop spans 13 amino acids. The germline V gene has CDR1 WNHNN and CDR2 SYGVQD (reference sequence). Trimming pared 6 bases from V and 1 base from J, leaving 9 bases between. The DNA for the CDR3 is TGCGCCAGCAGCAGGCGGGGGAACACTGAAGCTTTCTTT. This sequence encodes CASSRRGNTEAFF.

The chain combines TRBV6-1 with TRBJ2-5; 7 nucleotides line up with TRBD2. The J segment lost 5 bases and the V segment lost 3 bases, leaving 12 bases of the junction unmatched. The CDR3 contains 16 residues. Germline-derived CDR1 and CDR2 are MNHNS and SASEGT. CDR3 sequence: CASSEILGLGGETQYF. DNA for the CDR3: TGTGCCAGCAGTGAGATCCTAGGCCTGGGAGGGGAGACCCAGTACTTC.

CDR3 sequence (DNA): TGTGCCAGCAGCCAAACTGGGGCGACTGGAAACACCATATATTTT. Residues: CASSQTGATGNTIYF. This chain uses TRBV14 with TRBJ1-3; tentative D call: TRBD1 (5 bases). The V gene lost 2 bases and the J gene lost 2 bases, with 10 bases spanning the gap. There are 15 residues in the CDR3. Germline CDR1 SGHDN, CDR2 FVKESK. The full variable domain, with the rest looked up from reference TRBV14 and TRBJ1-3, is EAGVTQFPSHSVIEKGQTVTLRCDPISGHDNLYWYRRVMGKEIKFLLHFVKESKQDESGMPNNRFLAERTGGTYSTLKVQPAELEDSGVYFCASSQTGATGNTIYFGEGSWLTVV.

The chain has TRBV25-1 and TRBJ2-1; 10 bases match TRBD1. With 2 bases clipped from V and 7 bases from J, the junction kept 5 bases outside the gene matches. The CDR3 is made up of 15 amino acids. In germline, CDR1 is MGHDK, CDR2 SYGVNS. CDR3 protein: CASSETRDRGNEQFF. The CDR3, as DNA: TGTGCCAGCAGTGAAACCCGGGACAGGGGAAATGAGCAGTTCTTC.

The J gene is TRBJ2-3, the V gene TRBV6-5; TRBD2 aligns across 10 bases. Germline V gene sequence: CDR1 MNHEY, CDR2 SVGAGI. After removal of 6 bases from V and 5 bases from J, the junction contained 5 bases not matched to a gene. The CDR3 has 14 residues. The CDR3 DNA reads as TGTGCCAGCAGGACTAGCGGGTACTTAGATACGCAGTATTTT. Protein product: CASRTSGYLDTQYF.

This clone was recorded only once. The chain recombines TRBV3-1 (or the pseudogene TRBV3-2) with TRBJ2-7, with a possible D match to TRBD2 (6 bases). Germline V gene data show CDR1 as LGHDT and CDR2 as YNNKEL (reference sequence). The CDR3 extends over 14 amino acids. Trimming removed 0 bases from V and 2 bases from J, with 8 bases in between. CDR3 coding DNA: TGTGCCAGCAGCCAAGAGGGGAGGCCCTACGAGCAGTACTTC. It specifies CASSQEGRPYEQYF.